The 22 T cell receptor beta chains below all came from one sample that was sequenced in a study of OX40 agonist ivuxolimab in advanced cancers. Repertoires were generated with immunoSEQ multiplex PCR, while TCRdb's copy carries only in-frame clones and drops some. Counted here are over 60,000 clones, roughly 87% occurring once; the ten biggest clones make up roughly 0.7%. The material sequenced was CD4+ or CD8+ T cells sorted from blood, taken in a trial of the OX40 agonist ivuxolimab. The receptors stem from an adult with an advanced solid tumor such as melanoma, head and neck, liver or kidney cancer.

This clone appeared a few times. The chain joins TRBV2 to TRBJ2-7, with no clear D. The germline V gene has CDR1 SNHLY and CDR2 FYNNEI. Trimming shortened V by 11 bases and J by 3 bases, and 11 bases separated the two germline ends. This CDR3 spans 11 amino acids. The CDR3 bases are TGTGCCGGAACAGTAGTCTACGAGCAGTACTTC. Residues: CAGTVVYEQYF.

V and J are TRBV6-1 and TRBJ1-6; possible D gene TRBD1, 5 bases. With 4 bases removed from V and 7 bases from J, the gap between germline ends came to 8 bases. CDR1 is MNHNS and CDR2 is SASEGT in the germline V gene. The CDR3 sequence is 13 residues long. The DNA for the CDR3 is TGTGCCAGCAGTGGAGACAGAAATTCACCCCTCCACTTT. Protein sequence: CASSGDRNSPLHF.

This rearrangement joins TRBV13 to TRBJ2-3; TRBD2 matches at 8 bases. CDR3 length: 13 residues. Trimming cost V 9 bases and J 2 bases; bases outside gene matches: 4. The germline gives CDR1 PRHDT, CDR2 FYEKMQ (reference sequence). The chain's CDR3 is CASQRGNTDTQYF. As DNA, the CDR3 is TGTGCCAGTCAGCGGGGGAACACAGATACGCAGTATTTT.

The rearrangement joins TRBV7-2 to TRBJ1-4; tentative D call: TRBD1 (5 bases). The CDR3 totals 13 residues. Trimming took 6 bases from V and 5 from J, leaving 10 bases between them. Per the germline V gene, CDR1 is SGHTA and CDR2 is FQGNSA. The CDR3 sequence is CASRPRDNEKLFF. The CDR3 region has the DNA TGTGCCAGCAGACCCCGGGACAATGAAAAACTGTTTTTT.

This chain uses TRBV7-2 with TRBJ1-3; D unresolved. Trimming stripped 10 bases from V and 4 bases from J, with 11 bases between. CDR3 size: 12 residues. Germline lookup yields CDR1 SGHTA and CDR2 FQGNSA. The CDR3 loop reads CATRQIGNTIYF. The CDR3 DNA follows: TGTGCCACCCGGCAAATCGGAAACACCATATATTTT. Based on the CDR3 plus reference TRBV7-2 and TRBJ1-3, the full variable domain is GAGVSQSPSNKVTEKGKDVELRCDPISGHTALYWYRQSLGQGLEFLIYFQGNSAPDKSGLPSDRFSAERTGGSVSTLTIQRTQQEDSAVYLCATRQIGNTIYFGEGSWLTVV.

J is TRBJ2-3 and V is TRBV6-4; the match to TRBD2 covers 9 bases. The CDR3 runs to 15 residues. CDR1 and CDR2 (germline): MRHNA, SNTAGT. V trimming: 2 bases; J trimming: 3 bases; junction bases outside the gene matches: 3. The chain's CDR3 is CASSDAGGPTDTQYF. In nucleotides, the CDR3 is TGTGCCAGCAGTGACGCGGGGGGGCCAACAGATACGCAGTATTTT.

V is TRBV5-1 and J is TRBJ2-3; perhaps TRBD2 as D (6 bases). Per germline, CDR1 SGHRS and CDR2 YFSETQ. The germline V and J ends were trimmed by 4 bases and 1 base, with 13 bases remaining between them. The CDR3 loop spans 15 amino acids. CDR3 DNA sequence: TGCGCCAGCAGCGGAGGGACTCCACGCACAGATACGCAGTATTTT. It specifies CASSGGTPRTDTQYF.

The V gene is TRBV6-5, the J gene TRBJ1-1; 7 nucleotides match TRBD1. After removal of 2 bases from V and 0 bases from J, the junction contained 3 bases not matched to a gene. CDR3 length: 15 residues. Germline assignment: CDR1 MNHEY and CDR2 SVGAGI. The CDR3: CASSYGRGMNTEAFF. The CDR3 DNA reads TGTGCCAGCAGTTACGGCAGGGGGATGAACACTGAAGCTTTCTTT.

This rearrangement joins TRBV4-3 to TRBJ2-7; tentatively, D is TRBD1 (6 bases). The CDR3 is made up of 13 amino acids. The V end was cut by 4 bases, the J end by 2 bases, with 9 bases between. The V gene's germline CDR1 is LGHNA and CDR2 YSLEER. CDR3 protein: CASSRTDAYEQYF. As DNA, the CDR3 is TGCGCCAGCAGCCGGACAGACGCCTACGAGCAGTACTTC.

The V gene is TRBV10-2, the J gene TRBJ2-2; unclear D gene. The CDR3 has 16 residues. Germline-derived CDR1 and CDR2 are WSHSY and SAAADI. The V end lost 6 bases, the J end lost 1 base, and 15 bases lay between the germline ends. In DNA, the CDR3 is TGCGCCAGCAGCGCAAATGGACCTTTGAACACCGGGGAGCTGTTTTTT. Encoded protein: CASSANGPLNTGELFF.

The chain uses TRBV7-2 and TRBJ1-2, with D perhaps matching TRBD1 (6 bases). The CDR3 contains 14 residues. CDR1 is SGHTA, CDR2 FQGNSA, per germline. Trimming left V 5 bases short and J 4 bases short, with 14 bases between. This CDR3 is CASSAGQSFYGYTF. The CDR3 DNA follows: TGTGCCAGCAGCGCAGGACAGAGCTTCTATGGCTACACCTTC. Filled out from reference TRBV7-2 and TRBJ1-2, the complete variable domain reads GAGVSQSPSNKVTEKGKDVELRCDPISGHTALYWYRQSLGQGLEFLIYFQGNSAPDKSGLPSDRFSAERTGGSVSTLTIQRTQQEDSAVYLCASSAGQSFYGYTFGSGTRLTVV.

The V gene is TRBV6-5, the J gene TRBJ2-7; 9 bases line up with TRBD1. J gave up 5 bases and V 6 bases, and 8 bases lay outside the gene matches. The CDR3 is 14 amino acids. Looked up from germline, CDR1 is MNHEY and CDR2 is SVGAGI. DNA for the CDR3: TGTGCCAGCAGCACCGGGACAGGGCACGACGAGCAGTACTTC. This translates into CASSTGTGHDEQYF.

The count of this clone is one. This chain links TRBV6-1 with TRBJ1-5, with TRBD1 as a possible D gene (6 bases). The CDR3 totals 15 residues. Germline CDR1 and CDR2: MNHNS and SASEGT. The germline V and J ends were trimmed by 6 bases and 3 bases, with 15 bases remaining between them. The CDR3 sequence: CASRLEGGPNQPQHF. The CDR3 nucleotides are TGTGCCAGCAGGTTGGAGGGGGGTCCCAATCAGCCCCAGCATTTT.

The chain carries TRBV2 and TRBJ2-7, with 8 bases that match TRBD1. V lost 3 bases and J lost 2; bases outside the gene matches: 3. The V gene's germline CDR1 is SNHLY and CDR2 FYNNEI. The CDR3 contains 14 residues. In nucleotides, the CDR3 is TGTGCCAGCAGTGACCGACAGGGGACCTACGAGCAGTACTTC. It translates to CASSDRQGTYEQYF.

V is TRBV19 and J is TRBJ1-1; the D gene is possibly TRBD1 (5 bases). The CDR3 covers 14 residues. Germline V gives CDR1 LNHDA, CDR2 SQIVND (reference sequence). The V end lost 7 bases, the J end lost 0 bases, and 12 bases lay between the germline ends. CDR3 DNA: TGTGCCAGTAATTGGGACTCCATGAACACTGAAGCTTTCTTT. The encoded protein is CASNWDSMNTEAFF.

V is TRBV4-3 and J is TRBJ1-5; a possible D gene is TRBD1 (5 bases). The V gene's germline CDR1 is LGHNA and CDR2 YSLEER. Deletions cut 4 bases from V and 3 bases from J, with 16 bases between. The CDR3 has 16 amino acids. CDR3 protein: CASSLTGPPANQPQHF. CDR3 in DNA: TGCGCCAGCAGCCTTACAGGCCCCCCGGCCAATCAGCCCCAGCATTTT.

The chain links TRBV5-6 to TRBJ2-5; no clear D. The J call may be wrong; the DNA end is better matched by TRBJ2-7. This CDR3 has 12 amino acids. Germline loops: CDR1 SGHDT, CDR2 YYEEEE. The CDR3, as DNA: TGTGCCAGCAGCTTGGGGACCATCGAGCAGTACTTC. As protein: CASSLGTIEQYF.

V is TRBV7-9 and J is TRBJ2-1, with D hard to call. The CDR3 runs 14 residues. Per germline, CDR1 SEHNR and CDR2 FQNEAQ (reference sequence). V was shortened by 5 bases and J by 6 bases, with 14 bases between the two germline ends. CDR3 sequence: CASSRRRTANEQFF. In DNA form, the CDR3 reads TGTGCCAGCAGCAGGAGACGCACGGCCAATGAGCAGTTCTTC.

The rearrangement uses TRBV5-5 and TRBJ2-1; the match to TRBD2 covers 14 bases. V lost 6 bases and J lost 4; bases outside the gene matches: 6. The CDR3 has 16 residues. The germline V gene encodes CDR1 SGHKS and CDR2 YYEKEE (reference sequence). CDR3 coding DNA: TGTGCCAGCATCACCGGGACTAGCGGGGGTTACAATGAGCAGTTCTTC. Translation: CASITGTSGGYNEQFF.

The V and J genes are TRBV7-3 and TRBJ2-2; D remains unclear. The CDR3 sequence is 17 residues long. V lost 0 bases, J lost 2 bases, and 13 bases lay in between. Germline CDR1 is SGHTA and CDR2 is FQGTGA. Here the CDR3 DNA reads TGTGCCAGCAGCTTAACTGTGAACAGAGTAAACACCGGGGAGCTGTTTTTT. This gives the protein CASSLTVNRVNTGELFF.

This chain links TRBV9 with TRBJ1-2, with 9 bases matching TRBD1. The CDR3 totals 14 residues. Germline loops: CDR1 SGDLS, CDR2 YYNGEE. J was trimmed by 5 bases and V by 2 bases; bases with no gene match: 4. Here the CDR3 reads CASSVLDRGYGYTF. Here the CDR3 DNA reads TGTGCCAGCAGCGTGTTGGACAGGGGTTATGGCTACACCTTC.

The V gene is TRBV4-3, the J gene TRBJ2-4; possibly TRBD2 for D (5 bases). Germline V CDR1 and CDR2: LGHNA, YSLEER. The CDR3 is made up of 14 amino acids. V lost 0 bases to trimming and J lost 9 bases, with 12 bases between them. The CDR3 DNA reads TGCGCCAGCAGCCAAGATCGGGGTAGCCTCATTCAGTACTTC. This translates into CASSQDRGSLIQYF.